This TCR beta chain derives from a study of blood T cell repertoires in COVID-19. Study overall: Sources were T cells, B-cell-depleted T cells, or PBMCs; the material itself was cDNA or gDNA.

Only in-frame clones appear in the TCRdb table, and some are missing; sequencing was by immunoSEQ multiplex PCR. The data show 200,000 or so clones, roughly 84% seen once. The germline CDR1 and CDR2 sequences are LNHDA and SQIVND (reference sequence). Trimming removed 8 bases from V and 0 bases from J, with 11 bases in between. This CDR3 region has 13 residues. The clonotype was recovered from a man aged 50 to 60 who had recovered from COVID-19. This chain links TRBV19 with TRBJ2-7, with D possibly TRBD2 on 5 matching bases. The sequenced material came from peripheral blood. Written as DNA, the CDR3 is TGTGCCAGTGCCGCGGGCGGCTCCTACGAGCAGTACTTC. Residues: CASAAGGSYEQYF.